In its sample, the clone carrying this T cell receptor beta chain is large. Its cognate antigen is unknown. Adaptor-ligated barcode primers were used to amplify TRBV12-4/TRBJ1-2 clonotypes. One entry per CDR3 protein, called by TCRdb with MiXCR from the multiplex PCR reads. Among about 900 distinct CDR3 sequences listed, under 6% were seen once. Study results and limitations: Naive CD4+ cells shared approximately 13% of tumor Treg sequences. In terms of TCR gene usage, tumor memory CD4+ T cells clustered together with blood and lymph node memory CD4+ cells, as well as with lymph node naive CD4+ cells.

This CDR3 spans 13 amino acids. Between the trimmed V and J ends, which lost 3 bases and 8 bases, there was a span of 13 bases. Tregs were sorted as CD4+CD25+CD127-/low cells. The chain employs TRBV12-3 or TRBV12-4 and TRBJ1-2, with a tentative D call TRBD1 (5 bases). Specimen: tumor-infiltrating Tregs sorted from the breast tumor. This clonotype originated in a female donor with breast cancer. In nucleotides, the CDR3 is TGTGCCAGCAGTTTGGACATGGTTGAAGGCTACACCTTC. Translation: CASSLDMVEGYTF.